Shown below are 14 T cell receptor beta chains from a single sample sequenced in a study of T cells in Graves' hyperthyroidism and ophthalmopathy. Amplified TCR beta CDR3 regions derived from RNA transcripts. The TCR CDR3 first-round RT-PCR relied on the HTBI primer set. TCRdb used MiXCR to reprocess the multiplex PCR reads, holding one entry per CDR3 protein. Among about 640,000 distinct CDR3 sequences listed, around 20% were seen once. What was sequenced was blood. Every receptor here comes from a man aged 25-45 years with Graves' ophthalmopathy.

The rearrangement uses TRBV27 and TRBJ2-7; tentative D call: TRBD1 (5 bases). Looked up from germline, CDR1 is MNHEY and CDR2 is SMNVEV (reference sequence). Trimming took off 0 bases at V and 3 bases at J, with 9 bases between the two ends. This CDR3 is 14 amino acids long. The CDR3 spells CASSLSGADYEQYF. The CDR3 nucleotides are TGTGCCAGCAGTTTATCAGGGGCCGACTACGAGCAGTACTTC.

The sample holds one count of this clonotype. An end of the junction differs from the germline gene, which may be a read error. The chain recombines TRBV24-1 with TRBJ1-1; D not resolved. Germline CDR1 and CDR2: KGHDR and SFDVKD. The length of the CDR3 is 12 residues. This CDR3 reads CDTSVSGTEAFF. DNA for the CDR3: TGTGACACCAGTGTCAGTGGCACTGAAGCTTTCTTT.

The V call is TRBV6-2 or TRBV6-3, the J call TRBJ2-7; 9 bases match TRBD1. V was clipped by 7 bases and J by 3 bases; unmatched bases: 10. Germline V gene sequence: CDR1 MNHEY, CDR2 SVGEGT. The CDR3 runs to 15 residues. CDR3 amino acids: CASTRGGTGNYEQYF. The CDR3 DNA reads TGTGCCAGCACCAGAGGAGGGACAGGGAACTACGAGCAGTACTTC.

The CDR3 nucleotides read TGCAGCGTTTCCCCGGGACATAGCACAGATACGCAGTATTTT. Translating it yields CSVSPGHSTDTQYF. This chain connects TRBV29-1 to TRBJ2-3; tentatively, D is TRBD1 (6 bases). The CDR3 runs to 14 residues. Germline V lookup: CDR1 SQVTM, CDR2 ANQGSEA. Trimming removed 5 bases from V and 0 bases from J, with 12 bases in between.

This clonotype was detected many times. The chain joins TRBV6-2 or TRBV6-3 to TRBJ2-7, with D possibly being TRBD1 (6 bases). CDR1 MNHEY and CDR2 SVGEGT come from the germline V gene. V was trimmed by 6 bases and J by 3 bases, leaving 15 bases between them. The CDR3 spans 14 residues. CDR3 coding DNA: TGTGCCAGCAGCGAAACAGGGACCTTCTACGAGCAGTACTTC. Protein product: CASSETGTFYEQYF.

This clonotype occurred a few times. This chain connects TRBV6-2 or TRBV6-3 to TRBJ2-7, with D perhaps TRBD1 (6 bases). Germline CDR1 is MNHEY and CDR2 is SVGEGT. With 5 bases removed from V and 3 bases from J, the gap between germline ends came to 11 bases. The CDR3 loop spans 13 amino acids. The CDR3 sequence is CASSAGELYEQYF. The CDR3 DNA follows: TGTGCCAGCAGTGCAGGGGAGCTCTACGAGCAGTACTTC.

Many counts were recorded for this clonotype. This chain connects TRBV11-2 to TRBJ2-7; TRBD1 aligns across 7 bases. The CDR3 totals 16 residues. V shed 1 base, J shed 5 bases, and the junction held 11 bases outside the gene matches. In germline, CDR1 is SGHAT, CDR2 FQNNGV. The CDR3 DNA follows: TGTGCCAGCAGCTTAGGGCCGACAGGGCTGTACGACGAGCAGTACTTC. It yields the protein CASSLGPTGLYDEQYF.

V and J are TRBV19 and TRBJ2-2, with 8 nucleotides matching TRBD1. Germline V gives CDR1 LNHDA, CDR2 SQIVND (reference sequence). This CDR3 has 14 residues. The V gene end was trimmed by 7 bases and the J gene end by 3 bases; junction bases not matched to a gene: 4. The CDR3: CASNPGGYTGELFF. For the CDR3, the DNA is TGTGCCAGTAATCCAGGGGGCTACACCGGGGAGCTGTTTTTT.

At least ten counts were recorded for this clonotype. The chain employs TRBV5-1 and TRBJ2-1; 11 nucleotides agree with TRBD2. The germline CDR1 and CDR2 sequences are SGHRS and YFSETQ. The CDR3 totals 16 residues. Trimming at V came to 0 bases and at J to 5 bases, leaving 4 bases not matched to a gene. The CDR3 region has the DNA TGCGCCAGCAGCTTGGGACTAGCGGGATGGAACAATGAGCAGTTCTTC. It codes for CASSLGLAGWNNEQFF.

Notes on this clonotype: A single base separates this from a much larger clone, so it may be a read error. The V gene is TRBV28, the J gene TRBJ2-6, with D tentatively TRBD1 (5 bases). Germline V gene data show CDR1 as MDHEN and CDR2 as SYDVKM. CDR3 length: 15 residues. CDR3 nucleotide sequence: TGTGCCAGCAGTTTCAGGGCGTCTGGGGCCAACGTCCCGACTTTC. This sequence encodes CASSFRASGANVPTF.

The rearrangement joins TRBV7-2 to TRBJ2-1; 8 nucleotides align to TRBD2. The CDR3 contains 15 residues. Germline V CDR1 and CDR2: SGHTA, FQGNSA. Unmatched junction bases numbered 11, after V lost 5 bases and J lost 8 bases. CDR3 bases: TGTGCCAGCAGCCCGGGTGGGACTAGTAGCGATGAGCAGTTCTTC. Translation gives CASSPGGTSSDEQFF.

The rearrangement joins TRBV11-3 to TRBJ1-5; D gene unclear. The CDR3 totals 14 residues. Germline V gene data show CDR1 as SGHNT and CDR2 as YENEEA. V was clipped by 7 bases and J by 7 bases, with 17 bases between them. The CDR3 is CASNPWGGRQPQHF. The CDR3, as DNA: TGTGCCAGCAACCCCTGGGGAGGGAGACAGCCCCAGCATTTT.

The V call is TRBV7-9, the J call TRBJ2-3, with 11 bases that match TRBD2. Germline V gene lookup returns CDR1 SEHNR and CDR2 FQNEAQ (reference sequence). The V segment lost 5 bases and the J segment 6 bases; nucleotides outside the gene matches: 19. This CDR3 is built from 19 residues. CDR3 sequence: CASSSRIAGGRGLRDTQYF. The CDR3 DNA is TGTGCCAGCAGCAGCCGGATAGCGGGAGGGCGGGGGCTACGGGATACGCAGTATTTT.

This clonotype was recorded at least ten times. V is TRBV5-1 and J is TRBJ2-1; 7 nucleotides agree with TRBD1. The V segment lost 5 bases and the J segment 5 bases; nucleotides outside the gene matches: 7. Germline CDR1 and CDR2: SGHRS and YFSETQ. The CDR3 length is 14 residues. This CDR3 reads CASSFQGQDNEQFF. The CDR3 DNA is TGCGCCAGCAGTTTCCAAGGACAGGACAATGAGCAGTTCTTC.